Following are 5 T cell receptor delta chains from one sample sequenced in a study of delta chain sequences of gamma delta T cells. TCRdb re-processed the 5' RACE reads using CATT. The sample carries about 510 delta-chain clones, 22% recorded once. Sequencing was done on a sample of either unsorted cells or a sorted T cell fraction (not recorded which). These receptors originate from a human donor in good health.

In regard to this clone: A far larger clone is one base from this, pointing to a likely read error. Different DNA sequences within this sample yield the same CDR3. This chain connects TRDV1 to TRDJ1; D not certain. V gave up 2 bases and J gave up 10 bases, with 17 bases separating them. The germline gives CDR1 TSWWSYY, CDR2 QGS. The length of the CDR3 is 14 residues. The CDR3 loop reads CALGEAPYKRGLIF. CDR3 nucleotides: TGTGCTCTTGGGGAAGCACCGTACAAAAGAGGACTCATCTTT.

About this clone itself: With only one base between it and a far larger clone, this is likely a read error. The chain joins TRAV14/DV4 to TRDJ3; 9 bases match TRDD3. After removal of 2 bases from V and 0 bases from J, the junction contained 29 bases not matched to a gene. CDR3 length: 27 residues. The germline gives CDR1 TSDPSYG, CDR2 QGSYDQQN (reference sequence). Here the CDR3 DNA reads TGTGCAATGAGAGAGTGTTCCTACCTCGGCACACCCTGGGGGATCCCGTCAAGCTCCTGGGACACCCGACAGATGTTTTTC. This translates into CAMRECSYLGTPWGIPSSSWDTRQMFF.

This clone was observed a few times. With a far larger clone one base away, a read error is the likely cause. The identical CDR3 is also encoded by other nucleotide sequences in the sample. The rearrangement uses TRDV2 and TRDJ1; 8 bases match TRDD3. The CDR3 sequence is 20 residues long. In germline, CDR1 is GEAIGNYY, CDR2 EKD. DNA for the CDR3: TGTGCCTGCGACACCGTGGGCTCTGGGGGACCTGAGGGGGACACCGATAAACTCATCTTT. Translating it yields CACDTVGSGGPEGDTDKLIF.

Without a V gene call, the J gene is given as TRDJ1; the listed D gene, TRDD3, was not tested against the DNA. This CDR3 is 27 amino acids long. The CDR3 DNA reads TGCAGTGGTATCAACGCAGAGTTGAATGCAATCGCTTCTTGGGGGCCCCAGTACTGGGGAAACACCGATAAACTCATCTTT. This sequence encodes CSGINAELNAIASWGPQYWGNTDKLIF.

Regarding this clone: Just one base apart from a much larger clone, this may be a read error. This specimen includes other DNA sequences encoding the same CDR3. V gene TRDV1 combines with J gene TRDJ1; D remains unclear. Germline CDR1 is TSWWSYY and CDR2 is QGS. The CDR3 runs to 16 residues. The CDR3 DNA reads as TGTGCTCTTGGGGAGGATTACCCGCTGTACACCGATAAACTAATCTTT. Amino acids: CALGEDYPLYTDKLIF.